These T cell receptor beta chains were read from a single sample in a study of T-cell reconstitution after alpha-beta-depleted transplantation in children. Using its own MiXCR run on the PCR reads, TCRdb lists one record per CDR3 protein. The data contain a few hundred thousand distinct CDR3 sequences, about a sixth of them singletons. The sample was PBMCs, mostly from graft donor cells, taken 360 days after TCRalphabeta/CD19-depleted stem cell transplant. The receptors shown here come from a boy under two years old who had a stem cell transplant for Wiskott-Aldrich syndrome, so the T cells may come from the graft donor. CDR3s include the opening cysteine and the closing phenylalanine or tryptophan. The D gene is left open where the match is weak. Expanded clones are given a class, and other clones once, few, many or no size at all.

d_call clone_size j_call v_call cdr3_aa cdr3_nt
NA few TRBJ2-1 TRBV12-3/TRBV12-4 CASSLLLTRRPNEQFF TGTGCCAGCAGTTTGTTGCTGACTAGGCGGCCCAATGAGCAGTTCTTC
TRBD1 NA TRBJ1-1 TRBV5-1 CASSRDGDSGGTAFF TGCGCCAGCAGCCGCGATGGGGACTCAGGGGGAACGGCTTTCTTT
NA NA TRBJ2-7 TRBV28 CASRTAGRSYEQYF TGTGCCAGCAGGACAGCCGGGAGATCCTACGAGCAGTACTTC
NA NA TRBJ1-2 TRBV24-1 CATSDTTGQNHGYTF TGTGCCACCAGTGATACGACAGGCCAAAACCATGGCTACACCTTC
TRBD2 NA TRBJ2-3 TRBV29-1 CSVVVSGNTDTQYF TGCAGCGTTGTGGTTAGCGGGAATACAGATACGCAGTATTTT
NA few TRBJ2-5 TRBV10-3 CAIMGKPQETQYF TGTGCCATCATGGGCAAACCGCAAGAGACCCAGTACTTC
NA NA TRBJ2-6 TRBV3-1 CASSQTVSGANVLTF TGTGCCAGCAGCCAAACAGTCTCTGGGGCCAACGTCCTGACTTTC
NA NA TRBJ2-3 TRBV12-3/TRBV12-4 CASSSRHLATDTQYF TGTGCCAGCAGTTCCCGCCACCTGGCCACAGATACGCAGTATTTT
TRBD2 NA TRBJ2-1 TRBV7-2 CASSGSGGAYNEQFF TGTGCCAGCAGCGGAAGCGGGGGGGCCTACAATGAGCAGTTCTTC
NA NA TRBJ2-7 TRBV25-1 CASTLGGWYEQYF TGTGCCAGCACCCTGGGGGGTTGGTACGAGCAGTACTTC
NA NA TRBJ2-2 TRBV11-1 CASSFKGLPNTGELFF TGTGCCAGCAGCTTTAAGGGACTCCCGAACACCGGGGAGCTGTTTTTT
TRBD1 NA TRBJ1-4 TRBV5-1 CASSRDRTNEKLFF TGCGCCAGCAGTCGGGACAGGACAAATGAAAAACTGTTTTTT
TRBD1 few TRBJ2-1 TRBV12-3/TRBV12-4 CASSLLDRGVYNEQFF TGTGCCAGCAGTCTACTGGACAGGGGCGTCTACAATGAGCAGTTCTTC
NA NA TRBJ2-1 TRBV7-8 CASRDGFAVYNEQFF TGTGCCAGCAGGGATGGTTTTGCGGTTTACAATGAGCAGTTCTTC
TRBD2 NA TRBJ2-3 TRBV6-2/TRBV6-3 CASSCPPGLAGGGDTQYF TGTGCCAGCAGTTGTCCTCCGGGACTAGCGGGAGGCGGAGATACGCAGTATTTT
NA NA TRBJ2-2 TRBV19 CAGHLSTGELFF TGTGCCGGACACTTAAGTACCGGGGAGCTGTTTTTT
NA NA TRBJ2-3 TRBV5-1 CASQRLDEADTQYF TGCGCCAGTCAGAGGCTAGATGAAGCAGATACGCAGTATTTT
NA few TRBJ1-2 TRBV3-1 CASSLTGTKGGYTF TGTGCCAGCAGCCTAACCGGGACAAAAGGTGGCTACACCTTC
NA NA TRBJ2-7 TRBV5-6 CASSLVWGATDEQYF TGTGCCAGCAGCTTGGTTTGGGGGGCGACGGACGAGCAGTACTTC
TRBD2 few TRBJ2-1 TRBV29-1 CSAGTRKTYNEQFF TGCAGCGCAGGGACTAGGAAAACGTACAATGAGCAGTTCTTC
NA NA TRBJ2-2 TRBV6-1 CASSGRVDSRTGELFF TGTGCCAGCAGTGGAAGGGTCGACAGCCGGACCGGGGAGCTGTTTTTT
NA NA TRBJ2-7 TRBV30 CAWSDAPGTKQYF TGTGCCTGGAGTGATGCCCCCGGGACCAAGCAGTACTTC